Below are 12 T cell receptor beta chains sequenced from a single sample in a study of molecular identifiers for immune sequencing clone quantification. TCRdb processed the PCR reads anew with MiXCR; each CDR3 protein has one entry. The table includes 90,000 to 120,000 distinct CDR3 sequences, roughly 38% detected once. Sequencing was done on a sample of naive CD8+ T cells from blood, with Jurkat cell RNA spiked in. The sample's subset: FACS-sorted CD8+CD4-CCR7+CD45RA+ naive T cells. The source of these receptors is a human donor in good health. Some libraries in this study had Jurkat cell RNA spiked in.

Many counts were recorded for this clonotype. This chain links TRBV28 with TRBJ1-5, with 8 bases fitting TRBD1. This CDR3 has 15 amino acids. After removal of 9 bases from V and 1 base from J, the junction contained 8 bases not matched to a gene. Germline V gene sequence: CDR1 MDHEN, CDR2 SYDVKM. CDR3 bases: TGTGCCAGTCTTCCCGGGACAGGAAGCAATCAGCCCCAGCATTTT. Protein sequence: CASLPGTGSNQPQHF.

Worth noting for this clonotype: A much larger clonotype is one base distant, so this may be a read error. V and J are TRBV4-1 and TRBJ2-3, with 8 bases lining up with TRBD2. The CDR3 spans 17 residues. Germline CDR1 and CDR2: MGHRA and YSYEKL. The CDR3 coding sequence is TGCGCCAGCAGCCAAGAGGTGGGAGCGGGAGACACAGGTACGCAGTATTTT. It yields the protein CASSQEVGAGDTGTQYF.

This clonotype was seen only a few times. The chain couples TRBV4-3 to TRBJ2-7, with 8 bases that match TRBD2. The junction had 11 bases not matched to a gene; V was cut back by 4 bases and J by 6 bases. The CDR3 extends over 15 amino acids. The germline gives CDR1 LGHNA, CDR2 YSLEER. CDR3 loop: CASSPSPGGPPEQYF. Written as DNA, the CDR3 is TGCGCCAGCAGCCCCTCCCCGGGAGGGCCACCCGAGCAGTACTTC.

This clonotype was counted between two and nine times. The rearrangement uses TRBV29-1 and TRBJ2-4, with D maybe TRBD2 (5 bases). The V gene lost 4 bases and the J gene lost 8 bases, with 12 bases spanning the gap. Per the germline V gene, CDR1 is SQVTM and CDR2 is ANQGSEA. The CDR3 length is 12 residues. CDR3 amino acids: CSVAGKEYIQYF. CDR3 in DNA: TGCAGCGTTGCCGGGAAGGAGTACATTCAGTACTTC.

This clonotype was seen many times. CDR3 sequence: CASSLVVNQPQHF. DNA for the CDR3: TGTGCCAGCAGTTTAGTCGTAAATCAGCCCCAGCATTTT. The chain recombines TRBV28 with TRBJ1-5; D gene unclear. Trimming took 2 bases from V and 4 from J, leaving 6 bases between them. The germline V gene has CDR1 MDHEN and CDR2 SYDVKM. CDR3 size: 13 residues.

This rearrangement joins TRBV11-2 to TRBJ2-1; D is unresolved. V was cut by 7 bases and J by 2 bases, with 15 bases left in between. Looked up from germline, CDR1 is SGHAT and CDR2 is FQNNGV. There are 15 residues in the CDR3. The CDR3 here is CASNPVAPPYNEQFF. DNA for the CDR3: TGTGCCAGCAACCCTGTGGCCCCCCCCTACAATGAGCAGTTCTTC.

This clonotype has at least ten counts. The V and J genes are TRBV20-1 and TRBJ2-7, with 9 nucleotides matching TRBD1. CDR1 is DFQATT and CDR2 is SNEGSKA in the germline V gene (reference sequence). The CDR3 covers 14 residues. After removal of 5 bases from V and 3 bases from J, the junction contained 8 bases not matched to a gene. CDR3 sequence (DNA): TGCAGTGCTGATACCGGGACAGGGATCTACGAGCAGTACTTC. Protein: CSADTGTGIYEQYF.

In its sample, this clonotype was seen a few times. The gene calls are TRBV24-1 and TRBJ2-7; 7 nucleotides match TRBD1. This CDR3 is 14 amino acids long. Germline-derived CDR1 and CDR2 are KGHDR and SFDVKD. V dropped 6 bases and J dropped 2; count of bases not matched to a gene: 6. The CDR3 DNA is TGTGCCACCAGTAACCGGGACAGAGCCTACGAGCAGTACTTC. Amino acids: CATSNRDRAYEQYF.

Note on this clonotype: A junction end diverges from the germline sequence, so it may reflect a read error. The chain has TRBV11-2 and TRBJ2-5; 9 bases map to TRBD2. There are 15 residues in the CDR3. The germline CDR1 and CDR2 sequences are SGHAT and FQNNGV. CDR3 amino acids: CASSLAGGNQEPQYF. CDR3 sequence (DNA): TGTGCCAGCAGCTTGGCGGGAGGGAATCAAGAGCCCCAGTACTTC. Full variable domain (outside the CDR3, taken from reference TRBV11-2 and TRBJ2-5): EAGVAQSPRYKIIEKRQSVAFWCNPISGHATLYWYQQILGQGPKLLIQFQNNGVVDDSQLPKDRFSAERLKGVDSTLKIQPAKLEDSAVYLCASSLAGGNQEPQYFGPGTRLLVL.

Turning to this clonotype: A read error may account for a junction end that differs from germline. V usage is TRBV20-1 and J usage is TRBJ2-1; 10 positions agree with TRBD2. The CDR3 loop spans 15 amino acids. Germline V gene data show CDR1 as DFQATT and CDR2 as SNEGSKA (reference sequence). Here the CDR3 reads CSARGLRTSGNEQSF. In nucleotides, the CDR3 is TGCAGTGCTAGAGGGCTTCGGACTAGCGGCAATGAGCAGTCCTTC.

This clonotype appeared a few times. V usage is TRBV12-3 or TRBV12-4 and J usage is TRBJ2-1; a weak D match, TRBD1 (5 bases). Deletions cut 5 bases from V and 1 base from J, with 9 bases between. This CDR3 has 14 residues. The DNA of the CDR3 is TGTGCCAGCAGTCCTACAGGATCCTACAATGAGCAGTTCTTC. It encodes CASSPTGSYNEQFF.

The chain is built from TRBV7-6 and TRBJ2-7; 12 bases fit TRBD2. With 5 bases clipped from V and 4 bases from J, the junction kept 6 bases outside the gene matches. The CDR3 spans 15 residues. Germline V gene sequence: CDR1 SGHVS, CDR2 FNYEAQ. The CDR3 nucleotides are TGTGCCAGCAGCGAAACTAGCGGGAGGAGGTACGAGCAGTACTTC. It encodes CASSETSGRRYEQYF. Variable domain in full (rest from reference TRBV7-6 and TRBJ2-7): GAGVSQSPRYKVTKRGQDVALRCDPISGHVSLYWYRQALGQGPEFLTYFNYEAQQDKSGLPNDRFSAERPEGSISTLTIQRTEQRDSAMYRCASSETSGRRYEQYFGPGTRLTVT.